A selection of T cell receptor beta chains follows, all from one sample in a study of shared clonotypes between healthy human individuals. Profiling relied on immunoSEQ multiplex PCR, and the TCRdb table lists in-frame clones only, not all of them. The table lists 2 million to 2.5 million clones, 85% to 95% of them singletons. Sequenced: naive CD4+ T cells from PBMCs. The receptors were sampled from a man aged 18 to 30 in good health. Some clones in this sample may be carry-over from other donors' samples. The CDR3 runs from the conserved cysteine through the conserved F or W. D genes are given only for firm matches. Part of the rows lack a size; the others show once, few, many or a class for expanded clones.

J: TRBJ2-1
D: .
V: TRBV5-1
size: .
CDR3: CASSPYEPAIHEQFF
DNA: TGCGCCAGCAGCCCCTACGAGCCCGCGATACATGAGCAGTTCTTC

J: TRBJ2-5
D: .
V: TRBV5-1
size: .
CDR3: CASSSTGNQETQYF
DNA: TGCGCCAGCAGCTCCACTGGAAACCAAGAGACCCAGTACTTC

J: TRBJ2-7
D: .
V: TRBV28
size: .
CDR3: CASSLSGYEQYF
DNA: TGTGCCAGCAGTTTATCCGGCTACGAGCAGTACTTC

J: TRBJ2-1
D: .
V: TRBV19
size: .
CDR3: CASSIGGGIRNEQFF
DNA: TGTGCCAGTAGTATTGGTGGCGGGATACGCAATGAGCAGTTCTTC

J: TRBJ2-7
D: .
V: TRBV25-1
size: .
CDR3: CASSEHRDNSYERYF
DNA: TGTGCCAGCAGTGAACACCGGGACAACTCCTACGAGCGGTACTTC

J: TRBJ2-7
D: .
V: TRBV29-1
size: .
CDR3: CSVGARTERIYEQYF
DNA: TGCAGCGTTGGGGCCCGGACAGAGCGAATCTACGAGCAGTACTTC

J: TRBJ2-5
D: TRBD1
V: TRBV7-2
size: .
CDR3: CASSLAGTGAAETQYF
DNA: TGTGCCAGCAGCTTAGCAGGGACAGGGGCCGCCGAGACCCAGTACTTC

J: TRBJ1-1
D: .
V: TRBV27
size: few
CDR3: CASSFAGVGHEAFF
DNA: TGTGCCAGCAGTTTCGCCGGAGTCGGGCATGAAGCTTTCTTT

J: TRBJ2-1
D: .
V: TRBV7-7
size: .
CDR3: CASSPLPPNEQFF
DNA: TGTGCCAGCAGCCCACTCCCTCCCAATGAGCAGTTCTTC

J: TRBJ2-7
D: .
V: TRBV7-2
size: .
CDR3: CASSFRRDRNDEQYF
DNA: TGTGCCAGCAGCTTCCGGCGGGACCGCAACGATGAGCAGTACTTC

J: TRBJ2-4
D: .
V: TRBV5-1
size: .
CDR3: CASSLAGTLKNIQYF
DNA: TGCGCCAGCAGCTTGGCCGGGACCCTCAAAAACATTCAGTACTTC

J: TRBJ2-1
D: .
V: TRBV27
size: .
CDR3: CASSSRGEQFF
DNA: TGTGCCAGCAGTTCCCGCGGCGAGCAGTTCTTC

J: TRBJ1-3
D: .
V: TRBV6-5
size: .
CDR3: CASSYAQYGNTIYF
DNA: TGTGCCAGCAGTTACGCACAATATGGAAACACCATATATTTT

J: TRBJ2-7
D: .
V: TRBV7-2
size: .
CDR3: CASSLKGSPDEQYF
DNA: TGTGCCAGCAGCTTAAAGGGGTCCCCTGACGAGCAGTACTTC

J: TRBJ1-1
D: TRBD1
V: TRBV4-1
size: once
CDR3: CASSQIRGRGNYEAFF
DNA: TGCGCCAGCAGCCAGATCAGGGGGCGGGGAAACTATGAAGCTTTCTTT

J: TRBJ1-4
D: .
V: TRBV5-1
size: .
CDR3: CASSLARRTNEKLFF
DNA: TGCGCCAGCAGCTTGGCCCGGAGGACTAATGAAAAACTGTTTTTT

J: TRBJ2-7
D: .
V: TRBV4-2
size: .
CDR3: CASSRTYLRGGEYEQYF
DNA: TGTGCCAGCAGCCGAACGTATCTTCGAGGCGGGGAATACGAGCAGTACTTC

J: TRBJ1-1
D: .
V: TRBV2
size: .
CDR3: CASSEYLGAAEAFF
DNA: TGTGCCAGCAGTGAATATTTGGGGGCAGCTGAAGCTTTCTTT

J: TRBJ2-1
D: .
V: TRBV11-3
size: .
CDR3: CASKGVRNEQFF
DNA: TGTGCCAGCAAAGGGGTAAGGAATGAGCAGTTCTTC

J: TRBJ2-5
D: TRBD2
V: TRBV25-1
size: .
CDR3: CASSEYRSGVSKETQYF
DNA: TGTGCCAGCAGTGAATATCGTAGCGGGGTATCCAAAGAGACCCAGTACTTC

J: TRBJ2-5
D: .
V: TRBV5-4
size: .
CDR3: CASSLAARGDKETQYF
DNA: TGTGCCAGCAGCTTGGCCGCACGAGGGGATAAAGAGACCCAGTACTTC

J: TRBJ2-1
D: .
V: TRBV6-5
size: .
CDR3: CASSPPRGSNEQFF
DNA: TGTGCCAGCAGCCCTCCGAGGGGGTCGAATGAGCAGTTCTTC

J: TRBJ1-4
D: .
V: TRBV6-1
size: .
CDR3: CASRVGGLANEKLFF
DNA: TGTGCCAGCAGGGTGGGGGGCCTCGCTAATGAAAAACTGTTTTTT

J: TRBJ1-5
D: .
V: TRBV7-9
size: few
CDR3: CASSSLSRADQPQHF
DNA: TGTGCCAGCAGCTCCCTCAGTAGGGCTGATCAGCCCCAGCATTTT

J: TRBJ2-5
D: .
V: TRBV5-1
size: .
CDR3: CASSWPDGETQYF
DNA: TGCGCCAGCAGCTGGCCGGACGGAGAGACCCAGTACTTC

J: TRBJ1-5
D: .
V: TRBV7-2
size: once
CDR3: CASSPDPNQPQHF
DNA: TGTGCCAGCAGCCCCGATCCTAATCAGCCCCAGCATTTT

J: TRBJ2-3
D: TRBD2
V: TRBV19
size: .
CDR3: CASRKTSGGTDTQYF
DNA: TGTGCCAGTAGGAAGACAAGCGGGGGGACAGATACGCAGTATTTT

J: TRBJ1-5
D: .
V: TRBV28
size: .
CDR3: CASSLRVNQPQHF
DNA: TGTGCCAGCAGTTTGAGGGTGAATCAGCCCCAGCATTTT

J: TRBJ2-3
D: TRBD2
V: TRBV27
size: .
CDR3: CASSDRLAGGISTPDTQYF
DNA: TGTGCCAGCAGTGATCGACTAGCGGGAGGGATTTCGACCCCAGATACGCAGTATTTT

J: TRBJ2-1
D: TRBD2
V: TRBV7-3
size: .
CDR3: CASTPGGAGDNEQFF
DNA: TGTGCCAGCACCCCTGGGGGAGCGGGGGACAATGAGCAGTTCTTC

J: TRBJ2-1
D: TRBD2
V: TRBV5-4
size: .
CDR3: CASSLRSGAYNEQFF
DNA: TGTGCCAGCAGCTTGAGGAGCGGGGCGTACAATGAGCAGTTCTTC

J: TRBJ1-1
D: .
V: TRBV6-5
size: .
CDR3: CASFLGPMNTEAFF
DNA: TGTGCCAGCTTTTTAGGACCCATGAACACTGAAGCTTTCTTT